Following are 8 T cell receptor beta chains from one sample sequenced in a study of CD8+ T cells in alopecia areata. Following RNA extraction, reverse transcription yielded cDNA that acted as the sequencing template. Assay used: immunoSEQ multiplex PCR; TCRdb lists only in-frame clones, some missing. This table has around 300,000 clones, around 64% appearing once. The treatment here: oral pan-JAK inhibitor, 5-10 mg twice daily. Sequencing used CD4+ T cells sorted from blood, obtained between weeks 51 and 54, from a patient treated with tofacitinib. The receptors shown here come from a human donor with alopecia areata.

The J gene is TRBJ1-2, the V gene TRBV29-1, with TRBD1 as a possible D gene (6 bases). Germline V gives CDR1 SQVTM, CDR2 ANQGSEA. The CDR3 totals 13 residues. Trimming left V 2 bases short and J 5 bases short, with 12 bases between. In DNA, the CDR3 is TGCAGCGTTGAAAGGGCAGGGGCTTATGGCTACACCTTC. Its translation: CSVERAGAYGYTF.

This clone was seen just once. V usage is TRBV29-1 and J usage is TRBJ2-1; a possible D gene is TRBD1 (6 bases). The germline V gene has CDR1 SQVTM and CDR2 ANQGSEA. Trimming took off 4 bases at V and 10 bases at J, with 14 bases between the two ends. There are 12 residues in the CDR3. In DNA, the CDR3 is TGCAGCGTTGCGCAGGGGCCCGGGGAGCAGTTCTTC. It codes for CSVAQGPGEQFF.

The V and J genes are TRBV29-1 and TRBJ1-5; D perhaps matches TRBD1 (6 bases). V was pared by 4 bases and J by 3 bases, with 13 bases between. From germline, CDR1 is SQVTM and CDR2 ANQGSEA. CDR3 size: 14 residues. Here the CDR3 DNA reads TGCAGCGTTGGGGGAGGGGGGCCCAATCAGCCCCAGCATTTT. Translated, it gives CSVGGGGPNQPQHF.

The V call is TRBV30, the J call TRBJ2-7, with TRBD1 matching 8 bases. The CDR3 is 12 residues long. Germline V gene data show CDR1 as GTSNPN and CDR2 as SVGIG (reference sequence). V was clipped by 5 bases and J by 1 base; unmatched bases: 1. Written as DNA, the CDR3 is TGTGCCTGGGGACAGGGTTCCTACGAGCAGTACTTC. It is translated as CAWGQGSYEQYF.

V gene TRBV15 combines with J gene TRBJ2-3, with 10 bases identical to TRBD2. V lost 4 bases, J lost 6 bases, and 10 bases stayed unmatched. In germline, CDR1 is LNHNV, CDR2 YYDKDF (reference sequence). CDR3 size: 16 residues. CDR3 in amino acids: CATSTILAGTADTQYF. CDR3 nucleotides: TGTGCCACCAGCACCATACTAGCGGGGACTGCCGATACGCAGTATTTT. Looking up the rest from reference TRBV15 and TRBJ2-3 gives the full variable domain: DAMVIQNPRYQVTQFGKPVTLSCSQTLNHNVMYWYQQKSSQAPKLLFHYYDKDFNNEADTPDNFQSRRPNTSFCFLDIRSPGLGDTAMYLCATSTILAGTADTQYFGPGTRLTVL.

This CDR3 reads CASSLERGAYNEQFF. The CDR3 coding sequence is TGCGCCAGCAGCTTGGAGCGGGGGGCCTACAATGAGCAGTTCTTC. The chain recombines TRBV5-1 with TRBJ2-1; TRBD2 aligns across 9 bases. Losses at the gene ends were 0 bases for V and 2 bases for J; bases not matched to a gene: 0. The CDR3 has 15 residues. Germline V gives CDR1 SGHRS, CDR2 YFSETQ.

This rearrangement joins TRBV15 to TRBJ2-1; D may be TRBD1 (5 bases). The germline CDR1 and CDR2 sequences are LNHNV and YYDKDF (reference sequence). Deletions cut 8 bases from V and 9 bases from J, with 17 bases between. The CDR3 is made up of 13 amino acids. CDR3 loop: CATASQGIIEQFF. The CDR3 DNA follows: TGTGCCACCGCCTCCCAGGGAATCATTGAGCAGTTCTTC. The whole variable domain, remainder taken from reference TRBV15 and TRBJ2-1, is DAMVIQNPRYQVTQFGKPVTLSCSQTLNHNVMYWYQQKSSQAPKLLFHYYDKDFNNEADTPDNFQSRRPNTSFCFLDIRSPGLGDTAMYLCATASQGIIEQFFGPGTRLTVL.

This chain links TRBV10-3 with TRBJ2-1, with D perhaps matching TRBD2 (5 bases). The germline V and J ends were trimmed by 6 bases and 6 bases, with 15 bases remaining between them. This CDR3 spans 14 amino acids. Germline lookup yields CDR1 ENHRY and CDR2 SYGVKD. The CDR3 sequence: CAIRDTAEGNEQFF. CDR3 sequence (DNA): TGTGCCATCAGGGATACGGCCGAGGGCAATGAGCAGTTCTTC.